This T cell receptor (beta chain) was obtained from a study of T cells in Graves' hyperthyroidism and ophthalmopathy. Overall study results and limits: Separating ophthalmopathy from stable hyperthyroidism was achieved by a 13 V-J model.

The TCR beta CDR3 regions underwent amplification using RNA transcripts as the source. A first-round RT-PCR of the TCR CDR3 used the HTBI primer set. TCRdb independently ran MiXCR on the multiplex PCR reads; one entry per CDR3 protein. This sample carries under 650,000 distinct CDR3 sequences, 16% of them seen once, and the ten largest clones take approximately 3.8%. A few counts support this clonotype. Its specificity is not known. This receptor was taken from a woman aged 25 to 39 with Graves' hyperthyroidism. The material sequenced was blood.

The CDR3 loop reads CASGRGALSSYNSPLHF. The DNA for the CDR3 is TGTGCTAGTGGGCGGGGGGCCCTGAGCTCCTATAATTCACCCCTCCACTTT. The chain employs TRBV12-5 and TRBJ1-6, with D possibly TRBD1 on 6 matching bases. The ends were cut back, 6 bases at V and 0 bases at J, with 15 bases in the middle. This CDR3 has 17 amino acids. Germline loops: CDR1 LGHNT, CDR2 FRNRAP.